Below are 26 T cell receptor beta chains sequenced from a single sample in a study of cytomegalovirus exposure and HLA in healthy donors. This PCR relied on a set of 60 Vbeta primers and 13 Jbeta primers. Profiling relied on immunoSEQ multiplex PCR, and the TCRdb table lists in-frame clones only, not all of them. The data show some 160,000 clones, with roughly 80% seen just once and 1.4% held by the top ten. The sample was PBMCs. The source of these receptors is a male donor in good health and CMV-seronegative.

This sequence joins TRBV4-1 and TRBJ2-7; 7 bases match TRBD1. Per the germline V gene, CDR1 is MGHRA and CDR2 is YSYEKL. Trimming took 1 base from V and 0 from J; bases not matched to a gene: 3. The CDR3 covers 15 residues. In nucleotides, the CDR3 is TGCGCCAGCAGCCAAGTCGGGACAGCCTCCTACGAGCAGTACTTC. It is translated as CASSQVGTASYEQYF.

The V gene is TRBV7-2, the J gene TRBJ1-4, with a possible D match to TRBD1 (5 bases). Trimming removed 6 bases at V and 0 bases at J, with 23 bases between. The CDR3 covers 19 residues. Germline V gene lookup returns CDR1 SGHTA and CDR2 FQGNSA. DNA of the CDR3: TGTGCCAGCAGACAACGTGGGACTCCCAGGAGGGCAACTAATGAAAAACTGTTTTTT. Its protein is CASRQRGTPRRATNEKLFF.

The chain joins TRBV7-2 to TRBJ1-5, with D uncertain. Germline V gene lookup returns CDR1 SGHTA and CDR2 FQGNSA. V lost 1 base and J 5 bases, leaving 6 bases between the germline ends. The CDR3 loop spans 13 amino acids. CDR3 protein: CASSLDPDQPQHF. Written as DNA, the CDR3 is TGTGCCAGCAGCTTAGATCCAGATCAGCCCCAGCATTTT.

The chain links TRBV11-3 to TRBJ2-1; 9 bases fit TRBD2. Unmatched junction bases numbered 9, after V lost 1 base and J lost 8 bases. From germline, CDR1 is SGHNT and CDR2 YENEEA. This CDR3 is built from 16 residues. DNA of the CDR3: TGTGCCAGCAGCTTAGGGGGACTAGCATCACTCCATGAGCAGTTCTTC. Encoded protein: CASSLGGLASLHEQFF. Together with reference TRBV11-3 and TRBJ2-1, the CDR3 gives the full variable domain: EAGVVQSPRYKIIEKKQPVAFWCNPISGHNTLYWYLQNLGQGPELLIRYENEEAVDDSQLPKDRFSAERLKGVDSTLKIQPAELGDSAVYLCASSLGGLASLHEQFFGPGTRLTVL.

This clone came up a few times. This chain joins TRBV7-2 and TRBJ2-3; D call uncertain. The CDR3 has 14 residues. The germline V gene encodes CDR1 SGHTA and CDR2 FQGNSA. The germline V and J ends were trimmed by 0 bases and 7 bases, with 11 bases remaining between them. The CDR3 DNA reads TGTGCCAGCAGCTTAGCGCCTCGGAGCAATACGCAGTATTTT. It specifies CASSLAPRSNTQYF.

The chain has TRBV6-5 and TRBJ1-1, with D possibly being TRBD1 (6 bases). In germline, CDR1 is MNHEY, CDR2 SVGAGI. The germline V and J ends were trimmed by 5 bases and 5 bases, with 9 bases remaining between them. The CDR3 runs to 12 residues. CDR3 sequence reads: CASSEGETEAFF. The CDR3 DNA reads TGTGCCAGCAGTGAGGGGGAAACTGAAGCTTTCTTT.

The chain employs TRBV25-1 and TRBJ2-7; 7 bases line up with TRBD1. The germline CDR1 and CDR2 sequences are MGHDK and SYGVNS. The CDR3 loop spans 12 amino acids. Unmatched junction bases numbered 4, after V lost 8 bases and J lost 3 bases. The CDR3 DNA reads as TGTGCCAGCGCGGACAGGTACTACGAGCAGTACTTC. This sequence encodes CASADRYYEQYF.

As DNA, the CDR3 is TGTGCCAGCACCCTCGGGTTTGGCTATGGCTACACCTTC. This gives the protein CASTLGFGYGYTF. V gene TRBV28 combines with J gene TRBJ1-2; D is unresolved. The CDR3 spans 13 residues. Germline V gene sequence: CDR1 MDHEN, CDR2 SYDVKM. Trimming removed 7 bases at V and 4 bases at J, with 13 bases between.

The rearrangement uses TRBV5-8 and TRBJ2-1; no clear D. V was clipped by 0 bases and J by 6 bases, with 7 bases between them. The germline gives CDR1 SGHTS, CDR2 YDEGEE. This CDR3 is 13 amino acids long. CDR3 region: CASSLDYFNEQFF. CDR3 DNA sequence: TGTGCCAGCAGCTTGGACTACTTCAATGAGCAGTTCTTC.

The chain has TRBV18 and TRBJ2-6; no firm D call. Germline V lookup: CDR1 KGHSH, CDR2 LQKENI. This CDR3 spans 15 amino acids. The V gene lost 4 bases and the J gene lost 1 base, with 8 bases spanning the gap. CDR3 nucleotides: TGTGCCAGCTCACTCGTGGAGTCTGGGGCCAACGTCCTGACTTTC. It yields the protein CASSLVESGANVLTF.

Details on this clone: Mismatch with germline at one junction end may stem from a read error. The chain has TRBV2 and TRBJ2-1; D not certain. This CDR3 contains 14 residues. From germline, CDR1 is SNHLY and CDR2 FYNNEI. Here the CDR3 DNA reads TGTGCCAGCAGAGAAGGTAGTTCCTACAATGAGCAGTTCTTC. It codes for CASREGSSYNEQFF.

As DNA, the CDR3 is TGTGCCTGGACCCGTGGGGGGGGCTCTGGAAACACCATATATTTT. This translates into CAWTRGGGSGNTIYF. The chain combines TRBV30 with TRBJ1-3, with TRBD1 as a possible D gene (5 bases). Germline CDR1 reads GTSNPN; CDR2 reads SVGIG (reference sequence). Trimming shortened V by 4 bases and J by 0 bases, and 13 bases separated the two germline ends. The CDR3 sequence is 15 residues long.

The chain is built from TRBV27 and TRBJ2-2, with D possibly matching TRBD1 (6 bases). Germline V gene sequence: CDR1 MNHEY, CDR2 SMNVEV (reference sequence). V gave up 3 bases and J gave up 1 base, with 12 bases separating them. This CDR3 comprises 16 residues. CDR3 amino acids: CASSFGTSRNTGELFF. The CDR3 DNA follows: TGTGCCAGCAGTTTCGGGACAAGTAGGAACACCGGGGAGCTGTTTTTT.

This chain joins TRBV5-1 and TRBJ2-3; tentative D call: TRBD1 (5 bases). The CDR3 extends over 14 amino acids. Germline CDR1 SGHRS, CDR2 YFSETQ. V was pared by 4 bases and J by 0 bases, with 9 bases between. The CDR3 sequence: CASSVDISTDTQYF. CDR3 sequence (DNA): TGCGCCAGCAGCGTGGACATCAGCACAGATACGCAGTATTTT.

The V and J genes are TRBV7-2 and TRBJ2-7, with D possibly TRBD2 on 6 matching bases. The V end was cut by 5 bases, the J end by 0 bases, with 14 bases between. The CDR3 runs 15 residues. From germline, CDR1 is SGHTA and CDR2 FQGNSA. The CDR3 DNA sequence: TGTGCCAGCAGCACTGCTAGCGTTTCCTCCTACGAGCAGTACTTC. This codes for CASSTASVSSYEQYF.

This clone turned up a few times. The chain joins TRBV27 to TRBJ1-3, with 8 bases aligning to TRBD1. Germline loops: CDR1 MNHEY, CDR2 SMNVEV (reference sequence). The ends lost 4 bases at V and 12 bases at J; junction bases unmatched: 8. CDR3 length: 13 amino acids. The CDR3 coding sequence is TGTGCCAGCAGTTCCCCGAGGACAGGGAACATATATTTT. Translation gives CASSSPRTGNIYF.

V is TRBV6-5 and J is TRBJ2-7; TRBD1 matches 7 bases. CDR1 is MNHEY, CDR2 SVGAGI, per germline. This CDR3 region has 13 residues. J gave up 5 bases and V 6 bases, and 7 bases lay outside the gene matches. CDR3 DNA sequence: TGTGCCAGCAGGCCGACAGGGTTGGACGAGCAGTACTTC. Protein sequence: CASRPTGLDEQYF.

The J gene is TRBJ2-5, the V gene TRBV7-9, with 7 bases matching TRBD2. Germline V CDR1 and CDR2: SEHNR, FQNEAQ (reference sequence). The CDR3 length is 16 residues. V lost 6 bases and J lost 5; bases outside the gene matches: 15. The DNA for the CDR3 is TGTGCCAGCAGGCCCCCTAGCGGCCCCCCGGGGGAGACCCAGTACTTC. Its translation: CASRPPSGPPGETQYF.

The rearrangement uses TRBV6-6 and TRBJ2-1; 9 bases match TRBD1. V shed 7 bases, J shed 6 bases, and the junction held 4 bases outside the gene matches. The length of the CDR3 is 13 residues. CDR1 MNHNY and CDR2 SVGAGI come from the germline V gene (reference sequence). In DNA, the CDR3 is TGTGCCAGCATCGGGACAGGGCCCAATGAGCAGTTCTTC. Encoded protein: CASIGTGPNEQFF.

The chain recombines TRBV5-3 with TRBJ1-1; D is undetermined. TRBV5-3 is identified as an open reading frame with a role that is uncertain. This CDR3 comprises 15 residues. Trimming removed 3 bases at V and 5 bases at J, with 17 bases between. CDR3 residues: CARSSCFLSGTEAFF. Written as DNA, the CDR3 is TGTGCCAGAAGCTCCTGCTTCCTCTCGGGGACTGAAGCTTTCTTT.

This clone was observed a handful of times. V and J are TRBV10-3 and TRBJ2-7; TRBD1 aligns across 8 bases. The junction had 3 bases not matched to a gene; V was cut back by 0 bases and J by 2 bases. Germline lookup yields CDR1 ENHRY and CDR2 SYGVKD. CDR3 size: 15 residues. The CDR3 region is CAISESETGAYEQYF. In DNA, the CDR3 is TGTGCCATCAGTGAGTCGGAGACAGGGGCCTACGAGCAGTACTTC.

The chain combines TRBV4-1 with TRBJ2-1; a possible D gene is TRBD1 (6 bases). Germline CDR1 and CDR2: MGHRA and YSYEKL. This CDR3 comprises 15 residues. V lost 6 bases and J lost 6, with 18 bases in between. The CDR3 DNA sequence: TGCGCCAGCAGGTCAGGGGCAACCCAGGGCAATGAGCAGTTCTTC. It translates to CASRSGATQGNEQFF.

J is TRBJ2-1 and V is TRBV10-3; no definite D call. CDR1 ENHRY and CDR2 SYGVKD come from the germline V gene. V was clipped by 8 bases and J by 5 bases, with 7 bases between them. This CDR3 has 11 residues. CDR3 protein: CAIARDNEQFF. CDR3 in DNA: TGTGCCATCGCTAGAGACAATGAGCAGTTCTTC.

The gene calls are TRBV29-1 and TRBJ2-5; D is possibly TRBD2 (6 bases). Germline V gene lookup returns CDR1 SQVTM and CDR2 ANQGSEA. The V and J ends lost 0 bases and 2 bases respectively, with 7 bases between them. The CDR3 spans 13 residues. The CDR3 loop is CSVEDGGQETQYF. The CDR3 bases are TGCAGCGTTGAAGATGGGGGGCAAGAGACCCAGTACTTC.

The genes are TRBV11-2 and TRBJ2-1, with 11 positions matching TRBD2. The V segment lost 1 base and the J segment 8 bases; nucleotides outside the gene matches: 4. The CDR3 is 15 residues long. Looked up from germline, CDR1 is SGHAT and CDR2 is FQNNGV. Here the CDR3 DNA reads TGTGCCAGCAGCTTAGGTAGCGGGGGGGCCTATGAGCAGTTCTTC. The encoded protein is CASSLGSGGAYEQFF.

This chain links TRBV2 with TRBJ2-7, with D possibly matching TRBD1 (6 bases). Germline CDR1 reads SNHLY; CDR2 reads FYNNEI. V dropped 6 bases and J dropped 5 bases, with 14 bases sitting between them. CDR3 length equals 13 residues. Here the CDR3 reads CASSSQGRNEQYF. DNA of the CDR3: TGTGCCAGCAGCTCACAGGGTCGCAACGAGCAGTACTTC.